This T cell receptor beta chain was captured in a study of shared clonotypes between healthy human individuals. General observations from the study: A limitation of the genetic and exposure-history diversity represented arose from few donors.

Under the authors' procedure: There were no quality scores in the junction-only immunoSEQ sequences, so filtering differed. Only in-frame clones appear in the TCRdb table, and some are missing; sequencing was by immunoSEQ multiplex PCR. From that table come the V and J calls and clone size; the DNA was used to work out D and trimming. Of 2,500,000 or so clones in the sample, 80% to 95% were seen once. The ends were cut back, 2 bases at V and 4 bases at J, with 14 bases in the middle. Germline assignment: CDR1 GTSNPN and CDR2 SVGIG (reference sequence). This CDR3 has 14 residues. The donor cohort consisted entirely of Caucasian adults residing in Nashville, Tennessee. As regards this clone: Its specificity is not known.

What was sequenced was naive CD4+ T cells from PBMCs. The sample's subset: CD45RA+ positively selected. V is TRBV30 and J is TRBJ2-5; D is ambiguous. This clonotype originated in a young man in good health. Some clones in this sample may be carry-over from other donors' samples. This CDR3 is CAWSPTTWGETQYF. The CDR3 nucleotides read TGTGCCTGGAGTCCAACAACTTGGGGAGAGACCCAGTACTTC.